This T cell receptor beta chain was found in a study of cytomegalovirus exposure and HLA in healthy donors. It was with 60 Vbeta and 13 Jbeta primers that the PCR ran. Method: immunoSEQ multiplex PCR; TCRdb's copy keeps in-frame clones and lacks some. In the table there are approximately 190,000 clones, 9.5% to 15% of which are singletons. A remark on this clone: What it binds is unknown.

V lost 0 bases and J lost 5; bases outside the gene matches: 8. CDR1 is MNHEY, CDR2 SVGAGI, per germline. The CDR3 consists of 16 residues. Broader study findings: There were several of the most significant clusters that appeared linked to common viral pathogens in a later analysis. Analysis was carried out at a later point, and it linked a missense DCLRE1C variant to TCR beta V- and J-gene trimming. Being productive about 87% or about 30% of the time was typical of most TCR beta V segments in an earlier analysis.

The sequence came from a man aged 45-65 years in good health and CMV-seropositive. Sequencing was carried out using PBMCs. The chain recombines TRBV6-5 with TRBJ2-5, with 8 nucleotides matching TRBD2. CDR3 in amino acids: CASSYSGGAAVETQYF. The CDR3 bases are TGTGCCAGCAGTTACTCCGGGGGGGCTGCCGTGGAGACCCAGTACTTC.